A single sample is the source of the 19 T cell receptor beta chains below, sequenced in a study of shared clonotypes between healthy human individuals. Libraries were prepared by immunoSEQ multiplex PCR; TCRdb keeps only in-frame clonotypes and omits some of them. Of over 2 million clones listed, roughly 92% are singletons. The sample was naive CD4+ T cells from PBMCs. Subset described: CD45RA+ positively selected. These receptors were taken from a young man in good health. Some clones in this sample may be carry-over from other donors' samples.

V is TRBV2 and J is TRBJ1-1; D unclear. CDR1 is SNHLY and CDR2 is FYNNEI in the germline V gene. V was cut by 7 bases and J by 0 bases, with 12 bases left in between. The CDR3 is made up of 14 amino acids. The CDR3, as DNA: TGTGCCAGCAATCTAATGGGAATGAACACTGAAGCTTTCTTT. Translating it yields CASNLMGMNTEAFF.

J is TRBJ2-2 and V is TRBV9; the D gene is possibly TRBD2 (5 bases). V lost 0 bases and J 6 bases, leaving 9 bases between the germline ends. CDR1 is SGDLS and CDR2 is YYNGEE in the germline V gene. The CDR3 has 14 amino acids. The CDR3 is CASSVARTPGELFF. For the CDR3, the DNA is TGTGCCAGCAGCGTAGCCAGGACTCCCGGGGAGCTGTTTTTT. Drawing the rest from reference TRBV9 and TRBJ2-2, the complete variable domain is DSGVTQTPKHLITATGQRVTLRCSPRSGDLSVYWYQQSLDQGLQFLIQYYNGEERAKGNILERFSAQQFPDLHSELNLSSLELGDSALYFCASSVARTPGELFFGEGSRLTVL.

V gene TRBV30 combines with J gene TRBJ1-1; TRBD1 might be the D (6 bases). This CDR3 region has 14 residues. The V gene's germline CDR1 is GTSNPN and CDR2 SVGIG (reference sequence). V lost 2 bases and J 0 bases, leaving 10 bases between the germline ends. CDR3 in DNA: TGTGCCTGGAGTAGGGGGGTGATGAACACTGAAGCTTTCTTT. This translates into CAWSRGVMNTEAFF.

The V call is TRBV6-5, the J call TRBJ2-7; 8 bases line up with TRBD1. CDR3 length: 12 residues. Germline assignment: CDR1 MNHEY and CDR2 SVGAGI. J lost 4 bases, V lost 11 bases, and 7 bases had no gene match. The CDR3 DNA reads as TGTGCCGCAGCGGACAGGGCTTACGAGCAGTACTTC. Translating gives CAAADRAYEQYF.

The genes are TRBV5-1 and TRBJ2-7; tentatively, D is TRBD2 (7 bases). The CDR3 spans 16 residues. Germline assignment: CDR1 SGHRS and CDR2 YFSETQ. Trimming left V 4 bases short and J 0 bases short, with 17 bases between. The CDR3 sequence: CASSTWGGRNSYEQYF. In DNA form, the CDR3 reads TGCGCCAGCAGCACATGGGGGGGCAGAAACTCCTACGAGCAGTACTTC.

The rearrangement uses TRBV28 and TRBJ2-3; D may correspond to TRBD1 or TRBD2 (5 bases each). The CDR3 spans 14 residues. Germline V gives CDR1 MDHEN, CDR2 SYDVKM. V lost 6 bases, J lost 2 bases, and 12 bases lay in between. The CDR3, as DNA: TGTGCCAGCAGCCCGCCGGGGCCCACAGATACGCAGTATTTT. Translating it yields CASSPPGPTDTQYF.

The chain couples TRBV29-1 to TRBJ1-1, with D hard to call. Germline CDR1 and CDR2: SQVTM and ANQGSEA. The CDR3 sequence is 11 residues long. V was clipped by 7 bases and J by 3 bases, with 9 bases between them. The CDR3 coding sequence is TGCAGCGGCGGAGAGGACACTGAAGCTTTCTTT. It encodes CSGGEDTEAFF.

The chain is built from TRBV4-1 and TRBJ2-1, with 7 bases identical to TRBD1. The CDR3 sequence is 13 residues long. Germline V gives CDR1 MGHRA, CDR2 YSYEKL. J was trimmed by 12 bases and V by 0 bases; bases with no gene match: 5. The CDR3 sequence is CASSQDPNRGQFF. In nucleotides, the CDR3 is TGCGCCAGCAGCCAAGATCCGAACAGGGGGCAGTTCTTC.

This clone was seen once. The chain is built from TRBV25-1 and TRBJ2-2; perhaps TRBD2 as D (5 bases). V gave up 2 bases and J gave up 3 bases, with 19 bases separating them. The germline V gene encodes CDR1 MGHDK and CDR2 SYGVNS. This CDR3 contains 18 residues. CDR3 amino acids: CASSEDPWRTGYTGELFF. The CDR3 coding sequence is TGTGCCAGCAGTGAAGATCCCTGGAGGACCGGGTACACCGGGGAGCTGTTTTTT.

The genes are TRBV28 and TRBJ1-5; D remains ambiguous. V gave up 3 bases and J gave up 5 bases, with 14 bases separating them. The germline V gene encodes CDR1 MDHEN and CDR2 SYDVKM. CDR3 length: 15 amino acids. The CDR3 region is CASSFPFWNDQPQHF. The CDR3 coding sequence is TGTGCCAGCAGTTTCCCTTTCTGGAACGATCAGCCCCAGCATTTT.

Of note for this clone: This same CDR3 is encoded by further DNA sequences in the sample. The chain employs TRBV30 and TRBJ2-3; no reliable D call. Trimming removed 0 bases at V and 5 bases at J, with 3 bases between. Germline V gene data show CDR1 as GTSNPN and CDR2 as SVGIG (reference sequence). The CDR3 is 11 residues long. CDR3 sequence: CAWSVLDTQYF. The CDR3 coding sequence is TGTGCCTGGAGTGTTTTAGATACGCAGTATTTT.

V is TRBV28 and J is TRBJ1-2; D unresolved. V was trimmed by 1 base and J by 2 bases, leaving 11 bases between them. The CDR3 length is 15 residues. Germline values: CDR1 MDHEN, CDR2 SYDVKM. The CDR3 DNA is TGTGCCAGCAGTTTATTGCACGGACTCAACTATGGCTACACCTTC. This codes for CASSLLHGLNYGYTF.

The CDR3 is CASSFGLPYTEAFF. Here the CDR3 DNA reads TGTGCCAGCAGTTTTGGGCTGCCTTACACTGAAGCTTTCTTT. This chain joins TRBV6-1 and TRBJ1-1; D is unclear. This CDR3 has 14 residues. Germline V gene lookup returns CDR1 MNHNS and CDR2 SASEGT. V lost 5 bases, J lost 3 bases, and 13 bases lay in between.

The chain recombines TRBV6-5 with TRBJ1-2; perhaps TRBD1 as D (6 bases). With 2 bases removed from V and 2 bases from J, the gap between germline ends came to 9 bases. The V gene's germline CDR1 is MNHEY and CDR2 SVGAGI. This CDR3 has 14 amino acids. The CDR3 DNA sequence: TGTGCCAGCAGTTACGAGGGGGGGAACTATGGCTACACCTTC. This gives the protein CASSYEGGNYGYTF.

The chain is built from TRBV28 and TRBJ2-7; D possibly matches TRBD1 or TRBD2 (7 bases each). V lost 6 bases, J lost 6 bases, and 18 bases lay in between. CDR3 size: 14 residues. Germline CDR1 is MDHEN and CDR2 is SYDVKM. The CDR3 here is CASSPDRAGAEQYF. In nucleotides, the CDR3 is TGTGCCAGCAGCCCCGACAGGGCGGGGGCCGAGCAGTACTTC.

The chain employs TRBV5-1 and TRBJ2-1; D remains ambiguous. From germline, CDR1 is SGHRS and CDR2 YFSETQ. Trimming shortened V by 4 bases and J by 0 bases, and 14 bases separated the two germline ends. The CDR3 runs 16 residues. CDR3 sequence reads: CASSPVYYSSYNEQFF. The CDR3 nucleotides read TGCGCCAGCAGCCCGGTGTACTATAGCTCCTACAATGAGCAGTTCTTC.

The V gene is TRBV5-1, the J gene TRBJ1-4; 11 positions match TRBD1. V dropped 5 bases and J dropped 7; count of bases not matched to a gene: 7. The germline gives CDR1 SGHRS, CDR2 YFSETQ. The CDR3 extends over 15 amino acids. For the CDR3, the DNA is TGCGCCAGCAGATCAACCGGGACAGGGGGTGAAAAACTGTTTTTT. Encoded protein: CASRSTGTGGEKLFF. Using reference TRBV5-1 and TRBJ1-4 for the parts outside the CDR3, the full variable domain is KAGVTQTPRYLIKTRGQQVTLSCSPISGHRSVSWYQQTPGQGLQFLFEYFSETQRNKGNFPGRFSGRQFSNSRSEMNVSTLELGDSALYLCASRSTGTGGEKLFFGSGTQLSVL.

This rearrangement joins TRBV19 to TRBJ2-7; TRBD2 matches 10 bases. The germline CDR1 and CDR2 sequences are LNHDA and SQIVND (reference sequence). CDR3 length equals 15 residues. After removal of 1 base from V and 4 bases from J, the junction contained 4 bases not matched to a gene. In DNA, the CDR3 is TGTGCCAGTAGTATAGGGGGGACTAGCGAGTACGAGCAGTACTTC. This sequence encodes CASSIGGTSEYEQYF.

The chain employs TRBV5-4 and TRBJ2-3, with no clear D. Germline V gives CDR1 SGHNT, CDR2 YYREEE (reference sequence). Trimming took off 0 bases at V and 2 bases at J, with 19 bases between the two ends. The CDR3 has 18 residues. The CDR3: CASSLGSFKRLHTDTQYF. The DNA of the CDR3 is TGTGCCAGCAGCTTGGGAAGCTTTAAGAGACTGCACACAGATACGCAGTATTTT. Supplemented by reference TRBV5-4 and TRBJ2-3, the full variable domain reads ETGVTQSPTHLIKTRGQQVTLRCSSQSGHNTVSWYQQALGQGPQFIFQYYREEENGRGNFPPRFSGLQFPNYSSELNVNALELDDSALYLCASSLGSFKRLHTDTQYFGPGTRLTVL.